Presented here are 3 T cell receptor beta chains from one specimen sequenced in a study of T-cell memory formation after mild COVID-19. TCRdb reprocessed the 5' RACE reads via MiXCR and lists one record per CDR3 protein. The sample comprises approximately 560,000 distinct CDR3 sequences, around 15% of which are singletons, and around 8.1% rests with the top ten. Source material: PBMCs or a T cell subset sorted from them (not recorded which). These receptors came from an adult woman who had mild COVID-19 (a few samples of this study predate the infection). Cell type and time point are not known.

This clonotype was recorded a few times. The rearrangement uses TRBV4-1 and TRBJ2-7, with D unresolved. The CDR3 extends over 14 amino acids. The germline CDR1 and CDR2 sequences are MGHRA and YSYEKL. Trimming stripped 3 bases from V and 2 bases from J, with 11 bases between. Here the CDR3 reads CASSQSVLTYEQYF. CDR3 sequence (DNA): TGCGCCAGCAGCCAGAGCGTTTTAACCTACGAGCAGTACTTC.

The chain uses TRBV18 and TRBJ2-3; TRBD2 matches 8 bases. Germline V gives CDR1 KGHSH, CDR2 LQKENI. V lost 4 bases, J lost 3 bases, and 6 bases stayed unmatched. There are 15 residues in the CDR3. The CDR3 nucleotides are TGTGCCAGCTCACGACCGGGGGGGGAGACAGATACGCAGTATTTT. This codes for CASSRPGGETDTQYF. The full variable domain, its missing parts supplied by reference TRBV18 and TRBJ2-3, is NAGVMQNPRHLVRRRGQEARLRCSPMKGHSHVYWYRQLPEEGLKFMVYLQKENIIDESGMPKERFSAEFPKEGPSILRIQQVVRGDSAAYFCASSRPGGETDTQYFGPGTRLTVL.

As for this clonotype: At one boundary the junction diverges from the germline segment, which might be a read error. The V gene is TRBV19, the J gene TRBJ2-7; 11 nucleotides line up with TRBD2. The CDR3 runs 15 residues. CDR1 and CDR2 from the germline V gene are LNHDA and SQIVND (reference sequence). CDR3 DNA sequence: TGTGCCAGTAGTCTCACTAGCGGGGGAACCTACGATCAGTACTTC. Its translation: CASSLTSGGTYDQYF.